This T cell receptor beta chain originates from a study of blood T cell repertoires in COVID-19. In its sample, this clone was seen once. The repertoire was sequenced with immunoSEQ multiplex PCR; TCRdb's copy has only in-frame clones and lacks some. The table shows 95,000 to 150,000 clones, with more than 80% occurring only once. Germline CDR1 is LGHDT and CDR2 is YNNKEL (reference sequence). The CDR3 is made up of 14 amino acids. With 4 bases clipped from V and 4 bases from J, the junction kept 5 bases outside the gene matches. V usage is TRBV3-1 (or the pseudogene TRBV3-2) and J usage is TRBJ1-1; 8 bases match TRBD1. The receptor was derived from a woman aged 80 or over with COVID-19, enrolled during active disease. Sequenced: peripheral blood. The CDR3 nucleotides are TGTGCCAGCAGCCCGTCAACAGGGGGCACTGAAGCTTTCTTT. Amino acids: CASSPSTGGTEAFF.